Shown below are 6 T cell receptor beta chains from a single sample sequenced in a study of blood T cell repertoires in COVID-19. Measured with immunoSEQ multiplex PCR; TCRdb has only the in-frame clones, and not every one. The data contain under 45,000 clones, around 82% of them singletons. Sequencing used peripheral blood. These receptors all stem from a man older than 75 with acute or convalescent COVID-19.

This clone was seen only once. The rearrangement links TRBV10-1 to TRBJ2-2; D is unresolved. Germline V gives CDR1 WNHNN, CDR2 SYGVQD (reference sequence). Trimming pared 5 bases from V and 0 bases from J, leaving 13 bases between. The CDR3 length is 16 residues. DNA of the CDR3: TGCGCCAGCAGTCGGCCCGGCGGTTCGAACACCGGGGAGCTGTTTTTT. This codes for CASSRPGGSNTGELFF.

This clone was picked up one time. The genes are TRBV7-9 and TRBJ2-7; D may be TRBD2 (6 bases). The length of the CDR3 is 15 residues. Germline V gene lookup returns CDR1 SEHNR and CDR2 FQNEAQ (reference sequence). Deletions cut 5 bases from V and 3 bases from J, with 17 bases between. The CDR3 region has the DNA TGTGCCAGCAGCGGAGGGACCAGTAGGAGCTACGAGCAGTACTTC. Its translation: CASSGGTSRSYEQYF.

The chain employs TRBV28 and TRBJ2-7; D not certain. In germline, CDR1 is MDHEN, CDR2 SYDVKM. Trimming took 2 bases from V and 0 from J, leaving 8 bases between them. This CDR3 has 14 amino acids. CDR3 region: CASSLADSSYEQYF. The CDR3 DNA reads as TGTGCCAGCAGTTTAGCGGATAGCTCCTACGAGCAGTACTTC.

This clone was picked up a small number of times. The chain has TRBV12-3 or TRBV12-4 and TRBJ2-5, with 7 bases matching TRBD1. The CDR3 loop spans 13 amino acids. V dropped 6 bases and J dropped 5; count of bases not matched to a gene: 6. CDR3 DNA: TGTGCCAGCAGCCGGACAGGCGGTGAGACCCAGTACTTC. Its translation: CASSRTGGETQYF.

The chain employs TRBV6-6 and TRBJ1-6, with D perhaps matching TRBD1 (6 bases). The CDR3 is made up of 16 amino acids. V dropped 5 bases and J dropped 0 bases, with 11 bases sitting between them. The germline gives CDR1 MNHNY, CDR2 SVGAGI (reference sequence). CDR3 bases: TGTGCCAGCAGTCGAACGGACAGCTCCTATAATTCACCCCTCCACTTT. Translated: CASSRTDSSYNSPLHF.

This chain connects TRBV7-3 to TRBJ2-1; 9 bases align to TRBD2. Germline CDR1 is SGHTA and CDR2 is FQGTGA. The CDR3 spans 18 residues. V shed 1 base and J 3 bases; nucleotides not matched to a gene: 10. For the CDR3, the DNA is TGTGCCAGCAGCTTAATTGGTAGCGGGGGAGGGGTCTACAATGAGCAGTTCTTC. Translating it yields CASSLIGSGGGVYNEQFF.